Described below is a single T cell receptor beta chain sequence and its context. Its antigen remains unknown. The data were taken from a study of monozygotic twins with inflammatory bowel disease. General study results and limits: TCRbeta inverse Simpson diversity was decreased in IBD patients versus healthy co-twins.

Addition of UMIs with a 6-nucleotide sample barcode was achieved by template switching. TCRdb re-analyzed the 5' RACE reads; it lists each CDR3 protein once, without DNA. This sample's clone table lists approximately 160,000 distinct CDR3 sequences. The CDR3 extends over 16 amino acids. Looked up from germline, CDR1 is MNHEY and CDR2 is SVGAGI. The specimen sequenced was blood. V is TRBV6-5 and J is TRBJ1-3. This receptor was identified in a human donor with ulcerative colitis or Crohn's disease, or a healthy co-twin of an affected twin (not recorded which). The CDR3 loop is CASSYIRAGRGNTIYF.